A single sample gave rise to the 17 T cell receptor beta chains below, sequenced in a study of blood T cells in healthy people across ages. Alongside a J-beta primer mix, a sample-barcoded 5' primer served in a second PCR lasting about 7 to 11 cycles. TCRdb re-called the 5' RACE reads with MiXCR, one entry per CDR3 protein. In the table there are hundreds of thousands of distinct CDR3 sequences, over 45% of which are singletons. Sequencing was done on a sample of blood. These receptors all stem from a woman aged 60-75 years in good health.

The chain employs TRBV7-9 and TRBJ2-3; D remains ambiguous. The CDR3 consists of 11 residues. V dropped 8 bases and J dropped 6 bases, with 9 bases sitting between them. Per the germline V gene, CDR1 is SEHNR and CDR2 is FQNEAQ (reference sequence). The CDR3 nucleotides read TGTGCCAGCTTGTTTTCTGATACGCAGTATTTT. It specifies CASLFSDTQYF. Combining the CDR3 with reference TRBV7-9 and TRBJ2-3 gives the whole variable domain DTGVSQNPRHKITKRGQNVTFRCDPISEHNRLYWYRQTLGQGPEFLTYFQNEAQLEKSRLLSDRFSAERPKGSFSTLEIQRTEQGDSAMYLCASLFSDTQYFGPGTRLTVL.

This clonotype came up a few times. This rearrangement joins TRBV7-3 to TRBJ2-1; 9 bases agree with TRBD2. The CDR3 has 15 amino acids. Germline CDR1 and CDR2: SGHTA and FQGTGA. Trimming removed 3 bases from V and 6 bases from J; junction bases left unmatched: 6. Here the CDR3 DNA reads TGTGCCAGCAGCTTTAGCGGGAGAATGGGCAATGAGCAGTTCTTC. Protein sequence: CASSFSGRMGNEQFF.

CDR3 residues: CSANPPPGTGRTSSYNEQFF. CDR3 bases: TGCAGTGCTAACCCCCCTCCCGGGACAGGCCGCACTAGCTCCTACAATGAGCAGTTCTTC. The chain employs TRBV20-1 and TRBJ2-1; 8 nucleotides match TRBD1. From germline, CDR1 is DFQATT and CDR2 SNEGSKA (reference sequence). V was clipped by 4 bases and J by 0 bases; unmatched bases: 20. The length of the CDR3 is 20 residues.

Only a few counts were recorded for this clonotype. V and J are TRBV29-1 and TRBJ1-2, with TRBD1 as a possible D gene (6 bases). The germline gives CDR1 SQVTM, CDR2 ANQGSEA. This CDR3 is built from 13 residues. The V end lost 6 bases, the J end lost 6 bases, and 17 bases lay between the germline ends. The CDR3 sequence is CSVDPGTTDGYTF. DNA for the CDR3: TGCAGCGTCGACCCCGGGACAACGGATGGCTACACCTTC.

The chain joins TRBV10-3 to TRBJ2-3, with TRBD2 matching over 8 bases. V gave up 7 bases and J gave up 4 bases; unmatched junction bases: 10. Germline CDR1 is ENHRY and CDR2 is SYGVKD. The CDR3 contains 15 residues. The CDR3: CAINNKREYSDTQYF. Here the CDR3 DNA reads TGTGCCATCAATAACAAGCGGGAGTACTCAGATACGCAGTATTTT.

There are a few counts of this clonotype. This chain links TRBV29-1 with TRBJ2-5, with a tentative D call TRBD1 (5 bases). V lost 1 base to trimming and J lost 2 bases, with 8 bases between them. CDR3 length: 13 residues. CDR1 SQVTM and CDR2 ANQGSEA come from the germline V gene. The CDR3 coding sequence is TGCAGCGTTGAAGGACAGATACAAGAGACCCAGTACTTC. Protein: CSVEGQIQETQYF.

To note about this clonotype: Given a much more abundant clone one base away, this may be a read error. This chain links TRBV18 with TRBJ2-1; D is ambiguous. Germline-derived CDR1 and CDR2 are KGHSH and LQKENI. V lost 5 bases and J 13 bases, leaving 15 bases between the germline ends. CDR3 length: 12 amino acids. DNA of the CDR3: TGTGCCAGCTCAGCAGGCGAAGAGACCCAGTTCTTC. It codes for CASSAGEETQFF.

This clonotype was recorded a few times. The CDR3 DNA reads as TGTGCCAGCAGCTTTAGCTCGGACTACAATGAGCAGTACTTC. This gives the protein CASSFSSDYNEQYF. The gene calls are TRBV7-2 and TRBJ2-1, with D possibly TRBD2 on 6 matching bases. The J call may be incorrect, as the DNA end agrees better with TRBJ2-7. Germline assignment: CDR1 SGHTA and CDR2 FQGNSA. This CDR3 has 14 residues.

The rearrangement joins TRBV6-2 or TRBV6-3 to TRBJ2-1; 7 nucleotides line up with TRBD2. With the DNA end fitting TRBJ2-7 better, the J assignment may be wrong. Germline CDR1 is MNHEY and CDR2 is SVGEGT. CDR3 size: 14 residues. Here the CDR3 reads CASSRGGRGNEQYF. The CDR3 DNA is TGTGCCAGCAGTCGTGGCGGGAGAGGCAATGAGCAGTACTTC.

This clonotype was seen more than once but under ten times. The V call is TRBV6-2 or TRBV6-3, the J call TRBJ2-5; weak D call: TRBD2 (6 bases). The CDR3 is 17 amino acids. CDR1 MNHEY and CDR2 SVGEGT come from the germline V gene. The V gene lost 4 bases and the J gene lost 5 bases, with 23 bases spanning the gap. DNA of the CDR3: TGTGCCAGCAGTTTCCCCCGTGTCGGGGGATCTTTGGAGACCCAGTACTTC. It is translated as CASSFPRVGGSLETQYF.

The J gene is TRBJ1-6, the V gene TRBV4-2; TRBD1 is a possible D gene (5 bases). V was cut by 4 bases and J by 6 bases, with 7 bases left in between. CDR1 and CDR2 from the germline V gene are LGHNA and YNFKEQ. This CDR3 contains 13 residues. The CDR3 region is CASSPDINSPLHF. Here the CDR3 DNA reads TGTGCCAGCAGCCCGGACATTAATTCACCCCTCCACTTT.

This clonotype was found a few times. The gene calls are TRBV20-1 and TRBJ2-7; possibly TRBD1 for D (6 bases). This CDR3 comprises 13 residues. Germline lookup yields CDR1 DFQATT and CDR2 SNEGSKA (reference sequence). Trimming took off 5 bases at V and 2 bases at J, with 13 bases between the two ends. In DNA form, the CDR3 reads TGCAGTGCTCCCGACAGGCCACCCTACGAGCAGTACTTC. The encoded protein is CSAPDRPPYEQYF.

The chain carries TRBV27 and TRBJ2-2; D unclear. V lost 2 bases and J 0 bases, leaving 13 bases between the germline ends. CDR1 and CDR2 from the germline V gene are MNHEY and SMNVEV (reference sequence). This CDR3 contains 17 residues. DNA for the CDR3: TGTGCCAGCAGTTTAGGGTACAGAAATCCGAACACCGGGGAGCTGTTTTTT. This sequence encodes CASSLGYRNPNTGELFF.

This clonotype has only a few counts. V and J are TRBV7-2 and TRBJ2-7, with 8 bases matching TRBD1. The CDR3 is 15 amino acids. The V gene's germline CDR1 is SGHTA and CDR2 FQGNSA. Unmatched junction bases numbered 10, after V lost 3 bases and J lost 6 bases. The CDR3 region is CASSFRTGIGGEQYF. CDR3 DNA: TGTGCCAGCAGCTTCAGGACAGGGATCGGGGGCGAGCAGTACTTC.

This clonotype was observed a handful of times. The genes are TRBV7-9 and TRBJ2-5, with D uncertain. This CDR3 has 12 residues. The V gene lost 5 bases and the J gene lost 11 bases, with 15 bases spanning the gap. Looked up from germline, CDR1 is SEHNR and CDR2 is FQNEAQ (reference sequence). DNA of the CDR3: TGTGCCAGCAGCCTCGGATCCGTAGGGCAGTACTTC. It yields the protein CASSLGSVGQYF.

J is TRBJ2-5 and V is TRBV20-1; D is ambiguous. The J call may be in error: the DNA end matches TRBJ2-7 better. CDR1 is DFQATT, CDR2 SNEGSKA, per germline (reference sequence). The CDR3 runs to 12 residues. Written as DNA, the CDR3 is TGCAGTGCTCCCGTGAATTCTTACGAGCAGTACTTC. It translates to CSAPVNSYEQYF.

The chain combines TRBV7-2 with TRBJ1-6; 7 bases line up with TRBD1. The germline gives CDR1 SGHTA, CDR2 FQGNSA. The J segment lost 9 bases and the V segment lost 7 bases, leaving 9 bases of the junction unmatched. This CDR3 has 14 amino acids. CDR3 region: CASNLATGLSPLHF. Written as DNA, the CDR3 is TGTGCCAGCAACTTGGCGACAGGGCTTTCACCCCTCCACTTT. Looking up the rest from reference TRBV7-2 and TRBJ1-6 gives the full variable domain: GAGVSQSPSNKVTEKGKDVELRCDPISGHTALYWYRQSLGQGLEFLIYFQGNSAPDKSGLPSDRFSAERTGGSVSTLTIQRTQQEDSAVYLCASNLATGLSPLHFGNGTRLTVT.